Sequencing of this TCR beta chain was carried out in a study of beta chain features in type 1 diabetes. Of the isolated RNA, all was reverse transcribed, and so the sequenced material was expressed TCRB transcripts. Profiling relied on immunoSEQ multiplex PCR, and the TCRdb table lists in-frame clones only, not all of them. The top ten clones hold around 0.015% of a sample with 300,000 to 450,000 clones, around an eighth of them seen once. This clone turned up a few times. The CDR3 extends over 14 amino acids. The germline V and J ends were trimmed by 0 bases and 3 bases, with 10 bases remaining between them. Germline assignment: CDR1 SGHRS and CDR2 YFSETQ.

The rearrangement joins TRBV5-1 to TRBJ2-7; weak D call: TRBD1 (5 bases). Sample: naive CD4+ T cells from blood. This TCR was sampled from a man aged 18 to 35 in good health. The CDR3 DNA is TGCGCCAGCAGCTTGGGACAGAGAAGCTACGAGCAGTACTTC. Translating it yields CASSLGQRSYEQYF.